This T cell receptor (beta chain) is drawn from a study of cytomegalovirus exposure and HLA in healthy donors. The CDR3 length is 16 residues. V lost 6 bases and J lost 2, with 20 bases in between. Germline V lookup: CDR1 SNHLY, CDR2 FYNNEI. Primers included in the PCR were 60 Vbeta and 13 Jbeta primers. Assay: immunoSEQ multiplex PCR; the TCRdb copy retains only in-frame clones and omits some. The sample records roughly 150,000 clones, around 75% being singletons. Sequencing used PBMCs. This receptor was taken from a female donor in good health and CMV-seronegative. The J gene is TRBJ2-7, the V gene TRBV2; maybe TRBD1 (7 bases). The CDR3 reads CASSDSGPGQTYEQYF. The CDR3 bases are TGTGCCAGCAGCGATAGCGGACCGGGACAGACCTACGAGCAGTACTTC.